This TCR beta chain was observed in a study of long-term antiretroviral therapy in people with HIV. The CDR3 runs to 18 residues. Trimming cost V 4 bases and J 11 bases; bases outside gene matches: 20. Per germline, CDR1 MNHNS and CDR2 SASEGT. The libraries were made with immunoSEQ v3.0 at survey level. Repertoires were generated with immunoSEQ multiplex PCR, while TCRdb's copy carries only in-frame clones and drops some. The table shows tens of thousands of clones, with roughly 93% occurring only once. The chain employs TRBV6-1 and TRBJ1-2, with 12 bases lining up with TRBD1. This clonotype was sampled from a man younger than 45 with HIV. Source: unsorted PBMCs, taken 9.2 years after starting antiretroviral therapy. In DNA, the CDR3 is TGTGCCAGCAGTGGGGTGGCGGGACAGGGGGCTTCCGGCGGGGCGTACACCTTC. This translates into CASSGVAGQGASGGAYTF.